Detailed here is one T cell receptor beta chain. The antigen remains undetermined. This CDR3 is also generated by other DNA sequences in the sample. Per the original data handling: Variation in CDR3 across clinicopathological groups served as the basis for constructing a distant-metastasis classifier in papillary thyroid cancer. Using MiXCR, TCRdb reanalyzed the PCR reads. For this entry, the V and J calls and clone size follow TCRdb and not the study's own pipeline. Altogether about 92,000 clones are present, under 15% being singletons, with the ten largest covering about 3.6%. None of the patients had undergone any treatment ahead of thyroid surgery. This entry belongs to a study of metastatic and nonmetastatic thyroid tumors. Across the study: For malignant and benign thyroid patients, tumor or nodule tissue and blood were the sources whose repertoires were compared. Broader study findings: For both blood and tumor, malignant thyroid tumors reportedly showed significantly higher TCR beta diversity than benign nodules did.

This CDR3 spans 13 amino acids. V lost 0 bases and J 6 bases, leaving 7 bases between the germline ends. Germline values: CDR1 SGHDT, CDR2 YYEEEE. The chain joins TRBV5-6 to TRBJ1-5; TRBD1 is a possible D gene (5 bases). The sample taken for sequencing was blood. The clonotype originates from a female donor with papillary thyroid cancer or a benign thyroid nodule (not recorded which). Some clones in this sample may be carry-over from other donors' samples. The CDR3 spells CASSLAGSQPQHF. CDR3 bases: TGTGCCAGCAGCTTGGCAGGGTCTCAGCCCCAGCATTTT.